This T cell receptor beta chain was sequenced in a study of T cell responses to AZD1222 COVID-19 vaccine. TCRdb's copy holds only in-frame clones and misses some; the assay was immunoSEQ multiplex PCR. The table shows 100,000 to 150,000 clones, with 88% occurring only once. Here the sequenced sample was peripheral blood, taken on day 0 of AZD1222 vaccination. The receptor was isolated from an adult in good health.

Here the CDR3 reads CASRSSVQASNQPQHF. Written as DNA, the CDR3 is TGTGCCAGTAGATCCTCGGTCCAGGCTAGCAATCAGCCCCAGCATTTT. J is TRBJ1-5 and V is TRBV19; D gene unclear. The CDR3 loop spans 16 amino acids. Germline loops: CDR1 LNHDA, CDR2 SQIVND (reference sequence). V was clipped by 6 bases and J by 0 bases, with 15 bases between them.